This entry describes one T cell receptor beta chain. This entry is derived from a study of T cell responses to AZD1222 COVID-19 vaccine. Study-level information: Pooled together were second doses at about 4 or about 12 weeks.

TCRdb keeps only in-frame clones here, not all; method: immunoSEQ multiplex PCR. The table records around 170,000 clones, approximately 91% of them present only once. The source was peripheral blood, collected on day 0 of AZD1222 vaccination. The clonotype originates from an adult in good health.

CDR3 in amino acids: CASSPKGGSGSVEQYF. CDR3 DNA: TGTGCCAGCAGCCCCAAAGGGGGTAGCGGGAGCGTCGAGCAGTACTTC. The chain carries TRBV9 and TRBJ2-7; 9 bases are shared with TRBD2. Germline values: CDR1 SGDLS, CDR2 YYNGEE. V was clipped by 4 bases and J by 6 bases; unmatched bases: 14. The CDR3 consists of 16 residues.